These 29 T cell receptor beta chains originate from one sample sequenced in a study of shared clonotypes between healthy human individuals (dated by TCRdb to about 2020). The library was produced with the immunoSEQ multiplex PCR assay. TCRdb stores this immuneACCESS table with in-frame sequences only. Part of the clones is absent; in the studies checked, under half of the shortfall reflects unresolved V genes, and no reason is known for the rest. Here the sample has approximately 2,300,000 clones; roughly 92% occur a single time. Together, the top ten hold 0.37% of the sample. What was sequenced was naive CD4+ T cells from PBMCs. What this sample's cell subset or site label stands for: CD45RA+ positively selected. The receptors stem from a young man in good health. Some clones in this sample may be carry-over from other donors' samples.

J is TRBJ2-7 and V is TRBV5-6, with D possibly being TRBD2 (5 bases). Germline V CDR1 and CDR2: SGHDT, YYEEEE. The length of the CDR3 is 15 residues. V lost 3 bases, J lost 7 bases, and 20 bases lay in between. For the CDR3, the DNA is TGTGCCAGCAGCTGGGGTGGGAGTAACGGTCGAGAGCAGTACTTC. This encodes CASSWGGSNGREQYF. The full variable domain, its missing parts supplied by reference TRBV5-6 and TRBJ2-7, is DAGVTQSPTHLIKTRGQQVTLRCSPKSGHDTVSWYQQALGQGPQFIFQYYEEEERQRGNFPDRFSGHQFPNYSSELNVNALLLGDSALYLCASSWGGSNGREQYFGPGTRLTVT.

This chain joins TRBV7-9 and TRBJ2-1; TRBD2 matches at 7 bases. V shed 1 base and J 7 bases; nucleotides not matched to a gene: 1. CDR1 is SEHNR, CDR2 FQNEAQ, per germline (reference sequence). The CDR3 totals 13 residues. For the CDR3, the DNA is TGTGCCAGCAGCTTAGAGGGAGGGAATGAGCAGTTCTTC. This gives the protein CASSLEGGNEQFF.

The rearrangement uses TRBV27 and TRBJ2-2; D remains ambiguous. The CDR3 totals 16 residues. With 3 bases removed from V and 7 bases from J, the gap between germline ends came to 18 bases. Looked up from germline, CDR1 is MNHEY and CDR2 is SMNVEV (reference sequence). The CDR3 is CASSLNGRPPRGELFF. CDR3 nucleotides: TGTGCCAGCAGTTTGAACGGCCGCCCACCCCGCGGGGAGCTGTTTTTT.

The rearrangement joins TRBV28 to TRBJ1-5; possibly TRBD1 for D (6 bases). Germline loops: CDR1 MDHEN, CDR2 SYDVKM. CDR3 length equals 15 residues. V lost 6 bases and J lost 0, with 12 bases in between. CDR3 DNA: TGTGCCAGCAGCCGACAGGTCTATAGCAATCAGCCCCAGCATTTT. Amino acid sequence: CASSRQVYSNQPQHF.

This chain connects TRBV9 to TRBJ2-1; D is undetermined. This CDR3 has 17 amino acids. Germline V gives CDR1 SGDLS, CDR2 YYNGEE. V lost 3 bases to trimming and J lost 9 bases, with 25 bases between them. The CDR3 sequence is CASSAPGPQLPVGEQFF. CDR3 in DNA: TGTGCCAGCAGCGCCCCCGGGCCTCAACTCCCGGTCGGTGAGCAGTTCTTC.

The rearrangement links TRBV19 to TRBJ1-4; D is perhaps TRBD1 (5 bases). This CDR3 has 13 residues. Trimming removed 7 bases from V and 4 bases from J, with 10 bases in between. Per the germline V gene, CDR1 is LNHDA and CDR2 is SQIVND (reference sequence). This CDR3 is CASTTGGNEKLFF. CDR3 DNA sequence: TGTGCCAGTACCACCGGGGGTAATGAAAAACTGTTTTTT.

The chain has TRBV4-1 and TRBJ2-1; tentatively, D is TRBD1 (7 bases). Trimming removed 9 bases from V and 10 bases from J, with 25 bases in between. This CDR3 is built from 15 residues. Germline V CDR1 and CDR2: MGHRA, YSYEKL. CDR3 nucleotide sequence: TGCGCCAGTAGCGACGGGAGAGGGGGCTTTCGCGAGCAGTTCTTC. It translates to CASSDGRGGFREQFF.

The CDR3 here is CASSPTPPGPYGYTF. The CDR3 bases are TGTGCCAGCAGCCCCACCCCCCCAGGGCCCTATGGCTACACCTTC. This chain links TRBV7-8 with TRBJ1-2; D might be TRBD1 (5 bases). The CDR3 covers 15 residues. Germline-derived CDR1 and CDR2 are SGHVS and FQNEAQ. V was cut by 5 bases and J by 4 bases, with 17 bases left in between.

The rearrangement joins TRBV7-3 to TRBJ2-2, with D maybe TRBD2 (6 bases). The V and J ends lost 3 bases and 7 bases respectively, with 12 bases between them. Germline CDR1 SGHTA, CDR2 FQGTGA. The CDR3 totals 14 residues. CDR3 loop: CASSLMGLVGELFF. For the CDR3, the DNA is TGTGCCAGCAGCTTGATGGGACTGGTCGGGGAGCTGTTTTTT.

This chain joins TRBV19 and TRBJ1-4; 7 positions agree with TRBD1. There are 13 residues in the CDR3. V gave up 7 bases and J gave up 4 bases; unmatched junction bases: 3. CDR1 is LNHDA and CDR2 is SQIVND in the germline V gene (reference sequence). The CDR3 loop reads CASTGQRNEKLFF. The CDR3 DNA sequence: TGTGCCAGTACGGGACAGCGTAATGAAAAACTGTTTTTT.

The rearrangement links TRBV4-1 to TRBJ2-7; D possibly matches TRBD1 or TRBD2 (5 bases each). In germline, CDR1 is MGHRA, CDR2 YSYEKL. This CDR3 spans 16 amino acids. Trimming removed 1 base from V and 6 bases from J, with 19 bases in between. The DNA of the CDR3 is TGCGCCAGCAGCCAAGTAAAGACAGTACGCCGGGGCGAGCAGTACTTC. Its protein product is CASSQVKTVRRGEQYF.

This rearrangement joins TRBV7-2 to TRBJ2-7; D ambiguous. Trimming stripped 1 base from V and 0 bases from J, with 10 bases between. Germline CDR1 is SGHTA and CDR2 is FQGNSA. The CDR3 sequence is 15 residues long. CDR3 in amino acids: CASSLEVGSSYEQYF. The CDR3 DNA reads as TGTGCCAGCAGCTTAGAGGTGGGCAGCTCCTACGAGCAGTACTTC.

The rearrangement links TRBV7-5 to TRBJ1-2. TRBV7-5 is a known pseudogene. The CDR3 length is 13 residues. CDR3 residues: CARSGTRRVGYTF. In nucleotides, the CDR3 is TGTGCCAGAAGCGGCACAAGAAGGGTTGGCTACACCTTC.

This chain uses TRBV6-1 with TRBJ1-3; D unclear. This CDR3 has 14 amino acids. CDR1 MNHNS and CDR2 SASEGT come from the germline V gene. With 0 bases removed from V and 0 bases from J, the gap between germline ends came to 3 bases. CDR3 in amino acids: CASSEAVSGNTIYF. The CDR3 nucleotides are TGTGCCAGCAGTGAAGCAGTCTCTGGAAACACCATATATTTT.

The rearrangement links TRBV29-1 to TRBJ1-1, with D perhaps matching TRBD1 (5 bases). The ends were cut back, 7 bases at V and 0 bases at J, with 12 bases in the middle. CDR1 and CDR2 (germline): SQVTM, ANQGSEA. CDR3 length: 13 amino acids. This CDR3 is CSATGTLNTEAFF. CDR3 nucleotide sequence: TGCAGCGCCACCGGGACCTTGAACACTGAAGCTTTCTTT.

The V gene is TRBV9, the J gene TRBJ2-3; the match to TRBD2 covers 7 bases. The CDR3 has 16 residues. V was pared by 0 bases and J by 6 bases, with 10 bases of the junction left unmatched. Germline V gene lookup returns CDR1 SGDLS and CDR2 YYNGEE. DNA for the CDR3: TGTGCCAGCAGCGTAGACGGGAGGACGGCCTTGGATACGCAGTATTTT. This translates into CASSVDGRTALDTQYF.

The gene calls are TRBV5-1 and TRBJ2-3, with a tentative D call TRBD2 (5 bases). CDR3 length: 13 amino acids. The germline V gene has CDR1 SGHRS and CDR2 YFSETQ. Trimming left V 7 bases short and J 3 bases short, with 12 bases between. Written as DNA, the CDR3 is TGCGCCAGCGAGAGTGGGGAGACAGATACGCAGTATTTT. Encoded protein: CASESGETDTQYF.

CDR3 sequence: CASSPPDQGFQETQYF. CDR3 nucleotide sequence: TGTGCCAGCTCACCACCGGACCAGGGGTTTCAAGAGACCCAGTACTTC. The chain employs TRBV18 and TRBJ2-5; a possible D gene is TRBD1 (6 bases). V shed 0 bases and J shed 2 bases, with 13 bases lying between them. The CDR3 extends over 16 amino acids. CDR1 and CDR2 (germline): KGHSH, LQKENI.

With respect to this clone: Other DNA sequences from this sample encode an identical CDR3 as well. The chain recombines TRBV6-5 with TRBJ1-1; 8 bases are a match to TRBD1. V was clipped by 2 bases and J by 5 bases; unmatched bases: 4. In germline, CDR1 is MNHEY, CDR2 SVGAGI. The CDR3 length is 14 residues. The chain's CDR3 is CASSYQGAGTEAFF. In DNA, the CDR3 is TGTGCCAGCAGTTACCAGGGGGCGGGTACTGAAGCTTTCTTT.

The rearrangement uses TRBV9 and TRBJ2-5, with 11 bases fitting TRBD2. V was pared by 4 bases and J by 2 bases, with 1 base of the junction left unmatched. The CDR3 loop spans 14 amino acids. Germline loops: CDR1 SGDLS, CDR2 YYNGEE. Here the CDR3 DNA reads TGTGCCAGCAGCCGACTAGCGGGGCAAGAGACCCAGTACTTC. Encoded protein: CASSRLAGQETQYF.

V gene TRBV2 combines with J gene TRBJ2-3, with D possibly being TRBD2 (6 bases). Germline V gives CDR1 SNHLY, CDR2 FYNNEI. The ends were cut back, 10 bases at V and 2 bases at J, with 16 bases in the middle. The CDR3 covers 14 residues. The CDR3 DNA is TGTGCCACCTCTAGCGACTCCTACACAGATACGCAGTATTTT. Encoded protein: CATSSDSYTDTQYF.

The chain joins TRBV28 to TRBJ1-4; 7 bases align to TRBD1. Germline trimming cut 4 bases from V and 6 bases from J; bases unmatched to any gene: 8. Germline V gives CDR1 MDHEN, CDR2 SYDVKM. CDR3 length: 15 residues. The CDR3 coding sequence is TGTGCCAGCAGTTCCTCCGGGACAGACTATGAAAAACTGTTTTTT. It is translated as CASSSSGTDYEKLFF.

V gene TRBV19 combines with J gene TRBJ2-1; no clear D gene. The germline V gene encodes CDR1 LNHDA and CDR2 SQIVND (reference sequence). The CDR3 is made up of 15 amino acids. Trimming pared 4 bases from V and 0 bases from J, leaving 10 bases between. CDR3 coding DNA: TGTGCCAGTAGTACAAGGACCAGCTCCTACAATGAGCAGTTCTTC. Translation gives CASSTRTSSYNEQFF.

J is TRBJ2-1 and V is TRBV7-6; D might be TRBD2 (5 bases). The CDR3 covers 13 residues. Trimming shortened V by 5 bases and J by 9 bases, and 14 bases separated the two germline ends. Germline loops: CDR1 SGHVS, CDR2 FNYEAQ. The CDR3 DNA is TGTGCCAGCAGCCTCCTGGGCGAGGGTGAGCAGTTCTTC. It codes for CASSLLGEGEQFF.

This sequence joins TRBV7-2 and TRBJ2-1, with TRBD2 matching over 8 bases. The junction had 3 bases not matched to a gene; V was cut back by 5 bases and J by 0 bases. The CDR3 length is 15 residues. Germline V gene sequence: CDR1 SGHTA, CDR2 FQGNSA. CDR3 sequence reads: CASSHGRASYNEQFF. Here the CDR3 DNA reads TGTGCCAGCAGCCACGGGAGGGCCTCCTACAATGAGCAGTTCTTC.

This chain connects TRBV7-3 to TRBJ2-2; D not resolved. This CDR3 has 13 amino acids. V was pared by 0 bases and J by 7 bases, with 6 bases between. CDR1 SGHTA and CDR2 FQGTGA come from the germline V gene. CDR3 nucleotide sequence: TGTGCCAGCAGCTTAACGGCGATCGGGGAGCTGTTTTTT. Translated, it gives CASSLTAIGELFF.

J is TRBJ1-2 and V is TRBV2; D unresolved. Per the germline V gene, CDR1 is SNHLY and CDR2 is FYNNEI. V dropped 6 bases and J dropped 0 bases, with 17 bases sitting between them. CDR3 length: 16 amino acids. CDR3 nucleotides: TGTGCCAGCAGCTCATGGAAGACGGTCCCTAACTATGGCTACACCTTC. This sequence encodes CASSSWKTVPNYGYTF.

The chain uses TRBV30 and TRBJ2-6, with D possibly being TRBD1 (5 bases). The CDR3 sequence is 14 residues long. Between the trimmed V and J ends, which lost 6 bases and 0 bases, there was a span of 9 bases. Germline values: CDR1 GTSNPN, CDR2 SVGIG (reference sequence). CDR3 residues: CACPTGSGANVLTF. The CDR3 DNA is TGTGCCTGTCCAACAGGCTCTGGGGCCAACGTCCTGACTTTC.

In its sample, this clone was seen a few times. The chain combines TRBV10-3 with TRBJ1-2, with TRBD1 as a possible D gene (5 bases). The CDR3 is made up of 13 amino acids. From germline, CDR1 is ENHRY and CDR2 SYGVKD. The V end was cut by 7 bases, the J end by 8 bases, with 17 bases between. The CDR3 nucleotides read TGTGCCATCACCTCGGGAACTTACAGGGGCTACACCTTC. Encoded protein: CAITSGTYRGYTF.